This TCR beta chain was obtained from a study of blood T cell repertoires in COVID-19. Overall study context: There were acute and convalescent COVID-19 samples, and they came from the United States, Italy and Spain.

TCRdb's copy holds only in-frame clones and misses some; the assay was immunoSEQ multiplex PCR. This sample has approximately 99,000 clones, with less than 75% found just once. The CDR3 is made up of 14 amino acids. Unmatched junction bases numbered 5, after V lost 6 bases and J lost 1 base. In germline, CDR1 is ENHRY, CDR2 SYGVKD. Input material: peripheral blood. This sequence originates from a woman aged 40 to 50 with acute or convalescent COVID-19. This chain connects TRBV10-3 to TRBJ1-1, with 7 bases that match TRBD1. The DNA of the CDR3 is TGTGCCATCAGCCCTAGACAGGGGAACACTGAAGCTTTCTTT. Amino acid sequence: CAISPRQGNTEAFF.